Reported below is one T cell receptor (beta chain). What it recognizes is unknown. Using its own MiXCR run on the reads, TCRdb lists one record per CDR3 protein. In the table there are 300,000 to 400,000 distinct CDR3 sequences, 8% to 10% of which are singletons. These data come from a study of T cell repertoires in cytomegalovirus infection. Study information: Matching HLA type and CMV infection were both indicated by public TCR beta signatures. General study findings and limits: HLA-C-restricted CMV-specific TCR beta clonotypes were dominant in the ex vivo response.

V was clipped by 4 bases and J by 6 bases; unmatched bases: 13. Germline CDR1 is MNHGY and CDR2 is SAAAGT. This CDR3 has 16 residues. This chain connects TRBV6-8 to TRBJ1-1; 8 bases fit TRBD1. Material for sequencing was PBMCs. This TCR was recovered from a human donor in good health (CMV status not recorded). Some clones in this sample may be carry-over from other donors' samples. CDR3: CASSSDRGHRRSEAFF. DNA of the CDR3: TGTGCCAGCAGTTCAGACAGGGGCCACCGGAGGTCTGAAGCTTTCTTT.